What follows is one T cell receptor beta chain and its context. The antigen remains unidentified. There are 15 residues in the CDR3. Trimming shortened V by 7 bases and J by 0 bases, and 13 bases separated the two germline ends. In germline, CDR1 is MGHDK, CDR2 SYGVNS. This sample was included in a study of chemoradiotherapy in HPV16-positive cancers. In the study overall: A couple of HPV16-positive patients' cells yielded candidate HPV-specific clones and common motifs.

The table came from immunoSEQ multiplex PCR; TCRdb's copy has only in-frame clones and leaves some out. This sample has approximately 12,000 clones, with around 84% found just once. Overall study results and limits: HPV-specific T cells were functionally defined from only two HPV16-positive patients. Non-HPV-specific T cells did not expand in tumors during treatment, whereas candidate HPV-specific clones and E7-related motifs did.

This chain connects TRBV25-1 to TRBJ1-3, with D hard to call. Material: blood, obtained from a patient who underwent chemoradiotherapy. This clonotype originated in a human donor with HPV-associated anogenital cancer. The CDR3 reads CASKPTDFSGNTIYF. The CDR3 bases are TGTGCCAGCAAACCGACGGATTTCTCTGGAAACACCATATATTTT.